This entry features one T cell receptor beta chain sequence. Assay used: immunoSEQ multiplex PCR; TCRdb lists only in-frame clones, some missing. The sample consists of about 110,000 clones, about 90% of them appearing once. The germline V and J ends were trimmed by 3 bases and 3 bases, with 14 bases remaining between them. The CDR3 contains 15 residues. CDR1 is LNHDA and CDR2 is SQIVND in the germline V gene (reference sequence). This record belongs to a study of T cell changes during pregnancy in multiple sclerosis. The TCR comes from a female donor with multiple sclerosis, enrolled in a pregnancy study. The V and J genes are TRBV19 and TRBJ1-2; TRBD1 might be the D (6 bases). This sample comprised peripheral blood, obtained before pregnancy. The CDR3 is CASSIPPTGYYGYTF. CDR3 nucleotides: TGTGCCAGTAGTATCCCTCCGACAGGATACTATGGCTACACCTTC.